This T cell receptor (beta chain) was captured in a study of cytotoxic CD8 clonotypes in ibrutinib-treated CLL. Study-level findings and limits: There were few public clonotypes, and on treatment they contracted or stayed stable. Clonality (at baseline) was higher than in age-matched healthy donors and tracked circulating CD8+ T-cell counts.

Remarks on this clone: What it recognizes is unknown.

The CDR3 contains 16 residues. Germline V gene data show CDR1 as MDHEN and CDR2 as SYDVKM. V dropped 6 bases and J dropped 5 bases, with 22 bases sitting between them. Generated by immunoSEQ multiplex PCR, the TCRdb table keeps only in-frame clones and is missing some. Of some 130,000 clones in the sample, approximately 83% were seen once. The chain joins TRBV28 to TRBJ1-2; TRBD1 might be the D (6 bases). This TCR was sampled from a human donor with chronic lymphocytic leukemia. The specimen comprised PBMCs, sampled after 24 months of ibrutinib treatment. This CDR3 reads CASSSPAGGASYGYTF. CDR3 DNA: TGTGCCAGCAGCTCCCCCGCCGGGGGCGCTTCTTATGGCTACACCTTC.